The 12 T cell receptor beta chains in this list originate from one sample, sequenced in a study of cytomegalovirus exposure and HLA in healthy donors (dated by TCRdb to 2016 to 2017). Library preparation used the immunoSEQ multiplex PCR assay. Entries here come from immuneACCESS through TCRdb and include only in-frame sequences with V and J called. Some clones fail to appear in such tables; in the studies checked, an unresolved V gene covers under half of the shortfall, and the cause of the remainder is unknown. Counted in this sample were hundreds of thousands of clones; approximately 84% of them appeared once. The ten largest account for approximately 12% of the sample. Sequencing was done on a sample of PBMCs. These receptors came from a man aged 18 to 30 in good health and CMV-seropositive.

The CDR3 bases are TGTGCCAGCAGTGAGGCGGCAGGGTGGGGGGAGCAGTACTTC. Translating gives CASSEAAGWGEQYF. This rearrangement joins TRBV6-1 to TRBJ2-7; D could derive from TRBD1 or TRBD2 (5 bases each). The CDR3 contains 14 residues. Germline lookup yields CDR1 MNHNS and CDR2 SASEGT. Deletions cut 3 bases from V and 7 bases from J, with 16 bases between.

V and J are TRBV5-4 and TRBJ1-2; perhaps TRBD1 as D (5 bases). The V gene lost 2 bases and the J gene lost 5 bases, with 16 bases spanning the gap. From germline, CDR1 is SGHNT and CDR2 YYREEE (reference sequence). This CDR3 contains 15 residues. This chain's CDR3 is CASSFKNRLIYGYTF. CDR3 nucleotides: TGTGCCAGCAGCTTTAAGAACAGGCTCATTTATGGCTACACCTTC.

The V gene is TRBV6-1, the J gene TRBJ1-3; no reliable D call. Trimming stripped 0 bases from V and 4 bases from J, with 10 bases between. The germline V gene has CDR1 MNHNS and CDR2 SASEGT. This CDR3 comprises 15 residues. The CDR3 DNA follows: TGTGCCAGCAGTGAAGCAGGTCCGGGCGGAAACACCATATATTTT. This codes for CASSEAGPGGNTIYF.

CDR3 DNA sequence: TGTGCCAGCAGCCGAGACAGGGCTGCGAGTACCGGGGAGCTGTTTTTT. Translated, it gives CASSRDRAASTGELFF. The J gene is TRBJ2-2, the V gene TRBV11-2; 7 bases are a match to TRBD1. The CDR3 totals 16 residues. Germline V gene sequence: CDR1 SGHAT, CDR2 FQNNGV. V lost 5 bases and J lost 5; bases outside the gene matches: 11.

The chain has TRBV28 and TRBJ1-1, with D possibly matching TRBD1 (6 bases). Trimming stripped 8 bases from V and 7 bases from J, with 20 bases between. Germline lookup yields CDR1 MDHEN and CDR2 SYDVKM. This CDR3 is 14 amino acids long. This chain's CDR3 is CASLPGQPAGEAFF. The CDR3 DNA sequence: TGTGCCAGCCTACCCGGACAGCCAGCGGGTGAAGCTTTCTTT. The full variable domain, completed using reference TRBV28 and TRBJ1-1, is DVKVTQSSRYLVKRTGEKVFLECVQDMDHENMFWYRQDPGLGLRLIYFSYDVKMKEKGDIPEGYSVSREKKERFSLILESASTNQTSMYLCASLPGQPAGEAFFGQGTRLTVV.

The gene calls are TRBV9 and TRBJ1-5, with a possible D match to TRBD1 (5 bases). This CDR3 is 17 amino acids long. The V and J ends lost 4 bases and 7 bases respectively, with 24 bases between them. Germline CDR1 SGDLS, CDR2 YYNGEE. The CDR3, as DNA: TGTGCCAGCAGCTCCGTGACCAAACGGGGGATAGGCCAGCCCCAGCATTTT. Amino acids: CASSSVTKRGIGQPQHF.

The V and J genes are TRBV6-6 and TRBJ2-3; D possibly matches TRBD1 or TRBD2 (5 bases each). The V and J ends lost 6 bases and 0 bases respectively, with 13 bases between them. Germline lookup yields CDR1 MNHNY and CDR2 SVGAGI (reference sequence). This CDR3 comprises 15 residues. The CDR3 spells CASSYRDLSTDTQYF. CDR3 in DNA: TGTGCCAGCAGCTACCGGGACCTTAGCACAGATACGCAGTATTTT.

The chain carries TRBV10-3 and TRBJ1-2, with D hard to call. Trimming shortened V by 2 bases and J by 5 bases, and 6 bases separated the two germline ends. CDR1 ENHRY and CDR2 SYGVKD come from the germline V gene. The CDR3 loop spans 12 amino acids. CDR3 residues: CAISEVVYGYTF. CDR3 in DNA: TGTGCCATCAGTGAGGTGGTGTATGGCTACACCTTC.

The chain uses TRBV9 and TRBJ2-3, with D uncertain. The CDR3 extends over 16 amino acids. CDR1 and CDR2 from the germline V gene are SGDLS and YYNGEE. Trimming stripped 1 base from V and 0 bases from J, with 12 bases between. CDR3 loop: CASSVTPSASTDTQYF. For the CDR3, the DNA is TGTGCCAGCAGCGTAACCCCTAGTGCTAGCACAGATACGCAGTATTTT.

This clone was observed once. In DNA, the CDR3 is TGTGCCAGCAGCCCAATGTCCGGGGGCGGTGAGACCCAGTACTTC. Translation: CASSPMSGGGETQYF. The chain combines TRBV7-2 with TRBJ2-5; either TRBD1 or TRBD2 may fit D (6 bases each). Deletions cut 5 bases from V and 5 bases from J, with 18 bases between. Germline V CDR1 and CDR2: SGHTA, FQGNSA. This CDR3 is 15 amino acids long.

The CDR3 loop reads CASSFYGRTDTQYF. CDR3 bases: TGCGCCAGCAGCTTTTACGGGAGGACAGATACGCAGTATTTT. The V and J genes are TRBV5-1 and TRBJ2-3; 7 positions agree with TRBD2. From germline, CDR1 is SGHRS and CDR2 YFSETQ. V shed 2 bases and J 3 bases; nucleotides not matched to a gene: 3. The CDR3 consists of 14 residues.

The chain has TRBV7-2 and TRBJ2-7; D gene unclear. This CDR3 spans 14 amino acids. The ends were cut back, 1 base at V and 2 bases at J, with 9 bases in the middle. Germline CDR1 SGHTA, CDR2 FQGNSA. The CDR3 spells CASSLGPLTYEQYF. The CDR3 region has the DNA TGTGCCAGCAGCTTAGGACCGTTGACCTACGAGCAGTACTTC.